One sample yielded the 14 T cell receptor beta chains listed below, sequenced in a study of blood T cell repertoires in COVID-19. The table came from immunoSEQ multiplex PCR; TCRdb's copy has only in-frame clones and leaves some out. The sample holds about 180,000 clones, approximately 80% seen once. The sample was PBMCs or T cells enriched from blood (not recorded which). These receptors all stem from a man aged 60 to 69 who had been exposed to COVID-19.

The chain uses TRBV6-4 and TRBJ2-2, with a possible D match to TRBD2 (6 bases). The CDR3 is made up of 14 amino acids. The germline V and J ends were trimmed by 6 bases and 6 bases, with 14 bases remaining between them. CDR1 and CDR2 (germline): MRHNA, SNTAGT. The CDR3 protein is CASSSQGGAGELFF. Here the CDR3 DNA reads TGTGCCAGCAGCTCCCAAGGAGGGGCCGGGGAGCTGTTTTTT.

V usage is TRBV6-5 and J usage is TRBJ2-7, with a tentative D call TRBD1 (7 bases). Trimming took 7 bases from V and 3 from J, leaving 19 bases between them. Germline lookup yields CDR1 MNHEY and CDR2 SVGAGI. This CDR3 comprises 15 residues. CDR3 sequence: CASKGWQGGGYEQYF. The DNA for the CDR3 is TGTGCCAGCAAGGGGTGGCAGGGGGGCGGCTACGAGCAGTACTTC.

The chain carries TRBV19 and TRBJ1-1; the D gene is possibly TRBD1 (6 bases). The V end was cut by 5 bases, the J end by 1 base, with 11 bases between. The CDR3 runs 14 residues. Germline CDR1 and CDR2: LNHDA and SQIVND (reference sequence). The CDR3 DNA reads as TGTGCCAGTAGTCTGACAGGACCGAACACTGAAGCTTTCTTT. It specifies CASSLTGPNTEAFF. The variable domain in full, with the rest retrieved from reference TRBV19 and TRBJ1-1, is DGGITQSPKYLFRKEGQNVTLSCEQNLNHDAMYWYRQDPGQGLRLIYYSQIVNDFQKGDIAEGYSVSREKKESFPLTVTSAQKNPTAFYLCASSLTGPNTEAFFGQGTRLTVV.

This chain joins TRBV7-8 and TRBJ2-5; D is possibly TRBD2 (5 bases). Germline assignment: CDR1 SGHVS and CDR2 FQNEAQ. V dropped 3 bases and J dropped 1 base, with 9 bases sitting between them. This CDR3 is 14 amino acids long. The CDR3 DNA is TGTGCCAGCAGCTTGACGCGGGCCCAAGAGACCCAGTACTTC. Translated, it gives CASSLTRAQETQYF.

The V gene is TRBV19, the J gene TRBJ1-1, with D maybe TRBD1 (6 bases). The CDR3 runs 15 residues. V gave up 5 bases and J gave up 0 bases, with 13 bases separating them. Germline V gene data show CDR1 as LNHDA and CDR2 as SQIVND (reference sequence). The CDR3 region is CASSLDSSLNTEAFF. The CDR3 DNA is TGTGCCAGTAGTTTGGACAGTTCACTGAACACTGAAGCTTTCTTT. Full variable domain (missing parts from reference TRBV19 and TRBJ1-1): DGGITQSPKYLFRKEGQNVTLSCEQNLNHDAMYWYRQDPGQGLRLIYYSQIVNDFQKGDIAEGYSVSREKKESFPLTVTSAQKNPTAFYLCASSLDSSLNTEAFFGQGTRLTVV.

Here the CDR3 DNA reads TGTGCCAGCAGCACCAGGGGGTGGACTGAAGCTTTCTTT. Translation gives CASSTRGWTEAFF. The chain uses TRBV7-3 and TRBJ1-1; 7 bases align to TRBD1. The germline CDR1 and CDR2 sequences are SGHTA and FQGTGA. The trim removed 5 bases at V and 5 bases at J, leaving 5 bases unmatched. This CDR3 comprises 13 residues.

The rearrangement joins TRBV6-4 to TRBJ2-2, with TRBD1 matching over 7 bases. The CDR3 is 14 amino acids. V shed 6 bases, J shed 1 base, and the junction held 2 bases outside the gene matches. The V gene's germline CDR1 is MRHNA and CDR2 SNTAGT. CDR3 bases: TGTGCCAGCAGAGGACAGGAGAACACCGGGGAGCTGTTTTTT. This gives the protein CASRGQENTGELFF.

The gene calls are TRBV27 and TRBJ1-4, with D uncertain. CDR1 and CDR2 from the germline V gene are MNHEY and SMNVEV (reference sequence). CDR3 length: 15 residues. V dropped 0 bases and J dropped 6 bases, with 11 bases sitting between them. The CDR3 DNA sequence: TGTGCCAGCAGTTTATCGGCCGGGAGGGATGAAAAACTGTTTTTT. This translates into CASSLSAGRDEKLFF.

This chain links TRBV19 with TRBJ1-1; 9 bases align to TRBD1. Germline trimming cut 5 bases from V and 7 bases from J; bases unmatched to any gene: 8. Germline-derived CDR1 and CDR2 are LNHDA and SQIVND (reference sequence). The CDR3 runs to 14 residues. The CDR3 bases are TGTGCCAGTAGTCGAGAGGGACAGGGAAATGAAGCTTTCTTT. It translates to CASSREGQGNEAFF.

This chain joins TRBV5-1 and TRBJ1-5; 9 bases align to TRBD1. Losses at the gene ends were 4 bases for V and 5 bases for J; bases not matched to a gene: 10. This CDR3 region has 16 residues. Germline V gives CDR1 SGHRS, CDR2 YFSETQ. CDR3 nucleotide sequence: TGCGCCAGCAGCCCCTCCCAGGGACAGGGTTATCAGCCCCAGCATTTT. Translation: CASSPSQGQGYQPQHF.

The chain carries TRBV19 and TRBJ1-5; D is undetermined. There are 14 residues in the CDR3. V dropped 1 base and J dropped 3 bases, with 7 bases sitting between them. Looked up from germline, CDR1 is LNHDA and CDR2 is SQIVND (reference sequence). Here the CDR3 reads CASSIGADNQPQHF. CDR3 bases: TGTGCCAGTAGTATAGGCGCGGACAATCAGCCCCAGCATTTT.

This clone occurred many times. The V gene is TRBV12-3 or TRBV12-4, the J gene TRBJ1-6, with TRBD1 matching 9 bases. The CDR3 has 13 residues. V gave up 8 bases and J gave up 9 bases; unmatched junction bases: 5. The CDR3 loop reads CASGKTGGSPLHF. CDR3 in DNA: TGTGCCAGCGGAAAGACAGGGGGTTCACCCCTCCACTTT.

The chain carries TRBV5-1 and TRBJ1-4; 9 bases are a match to TRBD1. The CDR3 covers 15 residues. V was pared by 0 bases and J by 8 bases, with 5 bases of the junction left unmatched. The germline gives CDR1 SGHRS, CDR2 YFSETQ. This CDR3 is CASSLAGTGLEKLFF. The CDR3 DNA follows: TGCGCCAGCAGCTTGGCCGGGACAGGGTTAGAAAAACTGTTTTTT.

In nucleotides, the CDR3 is TGTGCCAGCAGCTTAACGGGCGGGAAGAATGAGCAGTTCTTC. Translation gives CASSLTGGKNEQFF. This chain links TRBV7-3 with TRBJ2-1; D is possibly TRBD2 (6 bases). V was trimmed by 0 bases and J by 7 bases, leaving 10 bases between them. CDR1 SGHTA and CDR2 FQGTGA come from the germline V gene. The CDR3 extends over 14 amino acids. The complete variable domain, with remaining parts taken from reference TRBV7-3 and TRBJ2-1, reads GAGVSQTPSNKVTEKGKYVELRCDPISGHTALYWYRQSLGQGPEFLIYFQGTGAADDSGLPNDRFFAVRPEGSVSTLKIQRTERGDSAVYLCASSLTGGKNEQFFGPGTRLTVL.